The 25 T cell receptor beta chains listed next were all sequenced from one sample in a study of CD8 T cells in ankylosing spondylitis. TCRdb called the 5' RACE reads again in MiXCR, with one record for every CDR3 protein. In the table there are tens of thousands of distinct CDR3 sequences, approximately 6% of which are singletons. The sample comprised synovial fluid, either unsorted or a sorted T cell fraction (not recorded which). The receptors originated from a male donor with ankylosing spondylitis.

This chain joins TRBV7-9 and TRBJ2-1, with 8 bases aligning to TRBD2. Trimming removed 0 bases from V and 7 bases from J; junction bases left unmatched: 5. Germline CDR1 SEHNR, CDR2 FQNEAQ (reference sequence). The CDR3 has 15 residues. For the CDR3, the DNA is TGTGCCAGCAGCTTAGCTGCAGCGGGAGATAATGAGCAGTTCTTC. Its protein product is CASSLAAAGDNEQFF.

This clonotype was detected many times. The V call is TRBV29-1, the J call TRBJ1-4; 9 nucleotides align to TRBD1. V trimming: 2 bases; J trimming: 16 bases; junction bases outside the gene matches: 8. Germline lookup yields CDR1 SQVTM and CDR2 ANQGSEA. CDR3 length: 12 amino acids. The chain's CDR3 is CSVEITGTGRFF. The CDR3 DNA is TGCAGCGTTGAAATAACCGGGACAGGGAGGTTTTTT.

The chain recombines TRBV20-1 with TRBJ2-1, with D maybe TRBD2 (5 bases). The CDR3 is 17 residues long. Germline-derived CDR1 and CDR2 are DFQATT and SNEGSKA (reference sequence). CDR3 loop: CCAALGVSLVLGNEQFF. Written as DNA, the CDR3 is TGCTGCGCCGCCCTCGGGGTGAGTCTAGTCCTTGGTAATGAGCAGTTCTTC.

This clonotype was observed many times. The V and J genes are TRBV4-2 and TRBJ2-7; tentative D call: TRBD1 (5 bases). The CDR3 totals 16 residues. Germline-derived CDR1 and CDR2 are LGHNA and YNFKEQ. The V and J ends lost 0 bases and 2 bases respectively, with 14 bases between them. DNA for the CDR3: TGTGCCAGCAGCCAAGATCCGGCAGGGAATACCTACGAGCAGTACTTC. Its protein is CASSQDPAGNTYEQYF.

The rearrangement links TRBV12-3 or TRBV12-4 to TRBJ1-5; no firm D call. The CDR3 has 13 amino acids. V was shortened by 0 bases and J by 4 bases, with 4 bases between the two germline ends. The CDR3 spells CASSLAMNQPQHF. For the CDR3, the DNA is TGTGCCAGCAGTTTAGCTATGAATCAGCCCCAGCATTTT.

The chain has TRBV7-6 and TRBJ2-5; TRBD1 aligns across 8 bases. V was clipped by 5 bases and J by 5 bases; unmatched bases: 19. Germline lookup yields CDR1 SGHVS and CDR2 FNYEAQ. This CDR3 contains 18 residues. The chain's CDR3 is CASSPRTGRRSGPETQYF. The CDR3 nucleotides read TGTGCCAGCAGCCCGAGGACAGGGCGGAGGAGTGGGCCGGAGACCCAGTACTTC.

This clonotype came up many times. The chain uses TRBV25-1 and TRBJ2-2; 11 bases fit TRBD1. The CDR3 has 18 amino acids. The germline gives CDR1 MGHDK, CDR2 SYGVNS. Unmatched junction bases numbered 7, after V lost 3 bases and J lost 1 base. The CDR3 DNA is TGTGCCAGCAGTGATCGGACAGGGGGCGCGGGGAACACCGGGGAGCTGTTTTTT. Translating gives CASSDRTGGAGNTGELFF.

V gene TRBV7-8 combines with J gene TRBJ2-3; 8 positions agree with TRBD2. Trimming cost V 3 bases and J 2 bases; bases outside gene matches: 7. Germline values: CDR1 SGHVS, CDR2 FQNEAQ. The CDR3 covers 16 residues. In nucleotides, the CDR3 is TGTGCCAGCAGCTTGTGGACTAGCAGTCACACAGATACGCAGTATTTT. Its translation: CASSLWTSSHTDTQYF.

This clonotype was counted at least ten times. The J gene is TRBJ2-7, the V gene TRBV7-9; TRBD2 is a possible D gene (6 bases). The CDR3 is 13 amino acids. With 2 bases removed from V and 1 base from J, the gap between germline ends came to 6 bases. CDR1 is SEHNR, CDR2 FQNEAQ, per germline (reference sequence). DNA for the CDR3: TGTGCCAGCAGCTTAAGCGGGTCCTACGAGCAGTACTTC. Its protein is CASSLSGSYEQYF.

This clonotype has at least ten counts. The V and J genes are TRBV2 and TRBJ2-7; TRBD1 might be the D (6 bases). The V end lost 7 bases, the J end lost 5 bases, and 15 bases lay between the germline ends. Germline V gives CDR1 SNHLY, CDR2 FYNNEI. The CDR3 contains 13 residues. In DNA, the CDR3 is TGTGCCAGCATGAGGGACAACCATGACGAGCAGTACTTC. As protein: CASMRDNHDEQYF.

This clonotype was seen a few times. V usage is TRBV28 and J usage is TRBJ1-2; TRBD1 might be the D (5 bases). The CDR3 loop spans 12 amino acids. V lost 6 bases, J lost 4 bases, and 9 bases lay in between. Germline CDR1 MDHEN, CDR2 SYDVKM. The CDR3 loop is CASSGGRYGYTF. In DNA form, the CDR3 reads TGTGCCAGCAGCGGGGGTCGCTATGGCTACACCTTC.

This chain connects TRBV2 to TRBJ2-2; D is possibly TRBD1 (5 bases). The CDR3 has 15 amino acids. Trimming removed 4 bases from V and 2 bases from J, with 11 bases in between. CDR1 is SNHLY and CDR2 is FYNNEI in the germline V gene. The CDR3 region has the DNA TGTGCCAGCAGTGTACACAGGCGTAACACCGGGGAGCTGTTTTTT. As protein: CASSVHRRNTGELFF.

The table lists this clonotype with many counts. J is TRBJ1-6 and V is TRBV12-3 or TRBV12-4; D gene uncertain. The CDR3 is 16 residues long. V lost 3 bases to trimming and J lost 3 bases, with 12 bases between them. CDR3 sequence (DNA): TGTGCCAGCAGTTTGCTTCGAGGCAGCTATAATTCACCCCTCCACTTT. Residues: CASSLLRGSYNSPLHF.

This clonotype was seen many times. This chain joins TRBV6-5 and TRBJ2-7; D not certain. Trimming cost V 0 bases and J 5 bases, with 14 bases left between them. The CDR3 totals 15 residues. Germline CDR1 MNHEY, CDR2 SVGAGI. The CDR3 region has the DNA TGTGCCAGCAGTTACTCGATTGGGCTCCCTGACGAGCAGTACTTC. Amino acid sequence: CASSYSIGLPDEQYF.

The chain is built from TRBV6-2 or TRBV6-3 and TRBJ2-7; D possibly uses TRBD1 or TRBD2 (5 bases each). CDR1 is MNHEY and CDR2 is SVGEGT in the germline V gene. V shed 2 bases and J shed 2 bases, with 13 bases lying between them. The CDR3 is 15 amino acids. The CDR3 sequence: CASSYGTTSTYEQYF. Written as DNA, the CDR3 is TGTGCCAGCAGTTACGGGACGACGTCTACCTACGAGCAGTACTTC.

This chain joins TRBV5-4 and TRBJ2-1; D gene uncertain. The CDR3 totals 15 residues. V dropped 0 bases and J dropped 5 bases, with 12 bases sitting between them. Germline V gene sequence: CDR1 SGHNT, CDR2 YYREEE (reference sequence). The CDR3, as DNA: TGTGCCAGCAGCTTGGGTCCATCGTACGACAATGAGCAGTTCTTC. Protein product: CASSLGPSYDNEQFF.

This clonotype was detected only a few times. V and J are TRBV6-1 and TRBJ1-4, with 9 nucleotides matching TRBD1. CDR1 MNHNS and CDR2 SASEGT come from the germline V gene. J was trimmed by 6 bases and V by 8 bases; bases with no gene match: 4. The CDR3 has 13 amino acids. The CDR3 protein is CASQGQGYEKLFF. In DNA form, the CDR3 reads TGTGCCAGCCAGGGACAGGGCTATGAAAAACTGTTTTTT.

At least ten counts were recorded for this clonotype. CDR3 loop: CASSSTSLPGETQYF. CDR3 bases: TGTGCCAGCAGCTCCACTAGCCTCCCTGGAGAGACCCAGTACTTC. The chain joins TRBV7-9 to TRBJ2-5, with D perhaps TRBD2 (6 bases). The CDR3 covers 15 residues. V was shortened by 4 bases and J by 4 bases, with 16 bases between the two germline ends. CDR1 and CDR2 (germline): SEHNR, FQNEAQ (reference sequence).

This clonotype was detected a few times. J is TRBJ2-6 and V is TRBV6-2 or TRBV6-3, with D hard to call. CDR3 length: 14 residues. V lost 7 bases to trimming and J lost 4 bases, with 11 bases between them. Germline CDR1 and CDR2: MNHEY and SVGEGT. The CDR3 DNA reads TGTGCCAGCACCGATCCCGGGGGGGCCAACGTCCTGACTTTC. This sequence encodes CASTDPGGANVLTF.

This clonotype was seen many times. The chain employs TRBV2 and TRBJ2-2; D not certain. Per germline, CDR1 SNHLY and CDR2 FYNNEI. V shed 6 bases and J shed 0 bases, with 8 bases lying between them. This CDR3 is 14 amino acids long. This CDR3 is CASRLDANTGELFF. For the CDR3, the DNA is TGTGCCAGCAGGCTAGACGCGAACACCGGGGAGCTGTTTTTT.

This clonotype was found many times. CDR3 loop: CASSLGGPREQYF. The CDR3 nucleotides read TGTGCCAGCAGCTTAGGTGGTCCGAGGGAGCAGTACTTC. The rearrangement joins TRBV7-2 to TRBJ2-7; D gene ambiguous. V was cut by 1 base and J by 7 bases, with 11 bases left in between. There are 13 residues in the CDR3. Germline loops: CDR1 SGHTA, CDR2 FQGNSA.

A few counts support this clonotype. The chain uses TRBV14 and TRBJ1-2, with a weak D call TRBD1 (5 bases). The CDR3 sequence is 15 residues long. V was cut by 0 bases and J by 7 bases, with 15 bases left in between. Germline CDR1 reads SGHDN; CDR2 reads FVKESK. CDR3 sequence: CASSQDLGARSGYTF. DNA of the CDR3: TGTGCCAGCAGCCAAGATTTAGGGGCGCGGAGTGGCTACACCTTC. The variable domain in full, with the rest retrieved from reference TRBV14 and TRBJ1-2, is EAGVTQFPSHSVIEKGQTVTLRCDPISGHDNLYWYRRVMGKEIKFLLHFVKESKQDESGMPNNRFLAERTGGTYSTLKVQPAELEDSGVYFCASSQDLGARSGYTFGSGTRLTVV.

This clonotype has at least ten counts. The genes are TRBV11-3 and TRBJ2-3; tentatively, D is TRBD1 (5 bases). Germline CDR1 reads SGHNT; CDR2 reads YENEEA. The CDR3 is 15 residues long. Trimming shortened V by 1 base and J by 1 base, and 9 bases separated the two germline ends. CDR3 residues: CASSLGGRGTDTQYF. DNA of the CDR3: TGTGCCAGCAGCTTAGGAGGCAGGGGCACAGATACGCAGTATTTT. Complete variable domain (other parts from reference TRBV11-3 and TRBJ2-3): EAGVVQSPRYKIIEKKQPVAFWCNPISGHNTLYWYLQNLGQGPELLIRYENEEAVDDSQLPKDRFSAERLKGVDSTLKIQPAELGDSAVYLCASSLGGRGTDTQYFGPGTRLTVL.

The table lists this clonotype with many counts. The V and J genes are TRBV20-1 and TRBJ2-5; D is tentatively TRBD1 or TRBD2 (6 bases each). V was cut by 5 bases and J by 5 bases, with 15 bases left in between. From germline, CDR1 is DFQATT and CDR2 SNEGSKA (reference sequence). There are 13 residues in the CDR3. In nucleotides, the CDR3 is TGCAGTGCTTGGACCAACGGGGGCGAGACCCAGTACTTC. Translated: CSAWTNGGETQYF.

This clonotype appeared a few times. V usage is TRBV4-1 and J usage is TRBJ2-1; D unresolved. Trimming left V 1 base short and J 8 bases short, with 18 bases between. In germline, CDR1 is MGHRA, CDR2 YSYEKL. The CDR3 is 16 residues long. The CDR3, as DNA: TGCGCCAGCAGCCAAGCTCCCCTGGTTGCGACTTATGAGCAGTTCTTC. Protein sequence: CASSQAPLVATYEQFF.